This TCR beta chain was obtained from a study of T-cell memory formation after mild COVID-19. Study-level results: Second-wave clones peaking on day 37 lacked confirmed SARS-CoV-2 specificity.

V lost 5 bases and J lost 7, with 9 bases in between. The CDR3 extends over 13 amino acids. Germline V gene lookup returns CDR1 PRHDT and CDR2 FYEKMQ (reference sequence). TCRdb re-analysed the 5' RACE reads in MiXCR, keeping a single row per CDR3 protein. The data show roughly 100,000 distinct CDR3 sequences, about 15% seen once. In its sample, this clonotype was seen a few times. What it recognizes is unknown. V and J are TRBV13 and TRBJ1-6, with D possibly TRBD1 on 5 matching bases. This receptor was taken from a man aged 18 to 29 who had mild COVID-19 (a few samples of this study predate the infection). Cell type and time point are not known. Sequences were obtained from PBMCs or a T cell subset sorted from them (not recorded which). This CDR3 is CASSIAGNSPLHF. CDR3 DNA: TGTGCCAGCAGCATAGCAGGGAATTCACCCCTCCACTTT.